The next 13 T cell receptor beta chains were all read from a single sample in a study of neoadjuvant anti-PD-1 for oral cavity cancer. Described time point: after neoadjuvant nivolumab, at surgical resection. The data were produced by immunoSEQ multiplex PCR, yet TCRdb's version contains in-frame clones alone and is incomplete. Found here are around 13,000 clones, 70% to 75% of them singletons; the top ten hold under 3%. The specimen comprised PBMCs, sampled after nivolumab (anti-PD-1) treatment. Every receptor here comes from a person aged 40-85 years with oral cavity squamous cell carcinoma.

This chain joins TRBV11-2 and TRBJ1-4; TRBD1 aligns across 11 bases. The CDR3 totals 15 residues. V shed 5 bases and J 7 bases; nucleotides not matched to a gene: 6. Germline V gene lookup returns CDR1 SGHAT and CDR2 FQNNGV. The CDR3 protein is CASSTGQGGGEKLFF. In DNA form, the CDR3 reads TGTGCCAGCAGCACGGGACAGGGGGGCGGTGAAAAACTGTTTTTT.

V is TRBV5-8 and J is TRBJ1-2; tentative D call: TRBD1 (5 bases). The germline V gene has CDR1 SGHTS and CDR2 YDEGEE. The CDR3 covers 14 residues. V was shortened by 4 bases and J by 4 bases, with 14 bases between the two germline ends. This chain's CDR3 is CASSRTSSSYGYTF. The CDR3 DNA reads TGTGCCAGCAGCCGGACATCATCGAGCTATGGCTACACCTTC.

This clone was found once. V gene TRBV7-9 combines with J gene TRBJ1-1; 7 bases are a match to TRBD1. V dropped 5 bases and J dropped 5; count of bases not matched to a gene: 2. Germline loops: CDR1 SEHNR, CDR2 FQNEAQ (reference sequence). The CDR3 length is 12 residues. CDR3: CASSKTGTEAFF. CDR3 DNA: TGTGCCAGCAGCAAGACAGGGACTGAAGCTTTCTTT.

To note about this clone: Other DNA sequences in the sample encode the same CDR3. This chain joins TRBV5-1 and TRBJ2-3; D unresolved. Germline-derived CDR1 and CDR2 are SGHRS and YFSETQ. Trimming cost V 2 bases and J 0 bases, with 4 bases left between them. The CDR3 length is 13 residues. CDR3 DNA: TGCGCCAGCAGCTTCTCTAGCACAGATACGCAGTATTTT. Translation: CASSFSSTDTQYF. Filled out from reference TRBV5-1 and TRBJ2-3, the complete variable domain reads KAGVTQTPRYLIKTRGQQVTLSCSPISGHRSVSWYQQTPGQGLQFLFEYFSETQRNKGNFPGRFSGRQFSNSRSEMNVSTLELGDSALYLCASSFSSTDTQYFGPGTRLTVL.

A single count supports this clone. This sequence joins TRBV7-9 and TRBJ2-1; perhaps TRBD1 as D (6 bases). Germline V CDR1 and CDR2: SEHNR, FQNEAQ (reference sequence). This CDR3 spans 15 amino acids. V was pared by 3 bases and J by 6 bases, with 15 bases between. The CDR3 protein is CASSFDRSSGNEQFF. The CDR3, as DNA: TGTGCCAGCAGCTTCGACAGGTCTTCGGGCAATGAGCAGTTCTTC.

Only a few counts were recorded for this clone. This sequence joins TRBV5-6 and TRBJ2-1; D is possibly TRBD2 (5 bases). Trimming removed 1 base at V and 7 bases at J, with 18 bases between. Germline-derived CDR1 and CDR2 are SGHDT and YYEEEE. CDR3 size: 16 residues. CDR3 nucleotide sequence: TGTGCCAGCAGCTTGCGGCGAGAACAGCGAGGGAATGAGCAGTTCTTC. The encoded protein is CASSLRREQRGNEQFF.

The chain carries TRBV5-6 and TRBJ2-7; D is unresolved. With 3 bases removed from V and 6 bases from J, the gap between germline ends came to 7 bases. The CDR3 is made up of 11 amino acids. Germline assignment: CDR1 SGHDT and CDR2 YYEEEE. DNA of the CDR3: TGTGCCAGCAGCTCCTTCGTCGAGCAGTACTTC. It is translated as CASSSFVEQYF.

This clone has a single count. This chain uses TRBV28 with TRBJ2-7; D unclear. V dropped 3 bases and J dropped 6 bases, with 9 bases sitting between them. Looked up from germline, CDR1 is MDHEN and CDR2 is SYDVKM. This CDR3 comprises 12 residues. As DNA, the CDR3 is TGTGCCAGCAGTTTGCCCACCGGCGAGCAGTACTTC. It is translated as CASSLPTGEQYF.

The chain carries TRBV6-5 and TRBJ2-7, with 8 positions matching TRBD1. The CDR3 is made up of 15 amino acids. CDR1 and CDR2 (germline): MNHEY, SVGAGI. V trimming: 7 bases; J trimming: 0 bases; junction bases outside the gene matches: 8. As DNA, the CDR3 is TGTGCCAGCACCATAGGGACAGGCAGCTCCTACGAGCAGTACTTC. Residues: CASTIGTGSSYEQYF.

The genes are TRBV6-1 and TRBJ2-3; D is possibly TRBD1 (5 bases). The CDR3 extends over 16 amino acids. Germline CDR1 is MNHNS and CDR2 is SASEGT. V lost 5 bases to trimming and J lost 4 bases, with 19 bases between them. The CDR3 DNA sequence: TGTGCCAGCAGTCAAGGGGCGGTGGGGTCTGCAGATACGCAGTATTTT. Its protein is CASSQGAVGSADTQYF.

V usage is TRBV30 and J usage is TRBJ2-1; 8 bases map to TRBD1. The CDR3 contains 10 residues. V lost 5 bases to trimming and J lost 10 bases; unmatched junction nucleotides: 1. CDR1 GTSNPN and CDR2 SVGIG come from the germline V gene (reference sequence). CDR3 nucleotide sequence: TGTGCCTGGGGGGACAGGGAGCAGTTCTTC. Its protein is CAWGDREQFF.

The chain couples TRBV6-6 to TRBJ2-7; no clear D. Trimming left V 6 bases short and J 3 bases short, with 18 bases between. The germline V gene encodes CDR1 MNHNY and CDR2 SVGAGI (reference sequence). The CDR3 totals 15 residues. CDR3 bases: TGTGCCAGCAGACGACCACTCAAGGGAAACTACGAGCAGTACTTC. Translating gives CASRRPLKGNYEQYF.

This clone was seen more than once but under ten times. This chain uses TRBV27 with TRBJ2-7; TRBD1 might be the D (6 bases). Germline assignment: CDR1 MNHEY and CDR2 SMNVEV (reference sequence). The CDR3 spans 18 residues. The V end lost 0 bases, the J end lost 2 bases, and 20 bases lay between the germline ends. DNA of the CDR3: TGTGCCAGCAGTTTATCGGGTTACAGGGACGTAATAACCTACGAGCAGTACTTC. Translated: CASSLSGYRDVITYEQYF.